This is a list of T cell receptor beta chains from one sample in a study of shared clonotypes between healthy human individuals. Sequenced by immunoSEQ multiplex PCR; TCRdb stores in-frame clones only, minus some. The table includes about 480,000 clones, about three quarters detected once. The specimen sequenced was PBMCs. Source of these receptors: a woman in her 40s in good health. Some clones in this sample may be carry-over from other donors' samples. CDR3s leave out the opening cysteine and the closing phenylalanine or tryptophan. D genes are given only for firm matches.

- TRBV2 ASSEGAVSNQPQH
TRBD2 TRBV6-4 ASSRSSGTQETQY
TRBD1 TRBV5-1 ASSLAGGAFNTIY
TRBD1 TRBV28 ASALPRGSYEQY
TRBD1 TRBV9 ASSARGQGNTEAF
- TRBV18 ASSPPEKETQY
- TRBV19 ASSITASSGANVLT
- TRBV12-5 AQEAGGNTGELF
- TRBV10-2 ASRDTQAPWDYGYT
TRBD1 TRBV19 ASSGTGNQPQH
TRBD1 TRBV11-2 ASSLGGQAQETQY
TRBD1 TRBV7-2 ASSTTTGFRSSYT
- TRBV5-1 ASSLAGIQETQY
- TRBV27 ASSPFSPLRYEQY
- TRBV5-1 ASSLYQGTEAF
TRBD1 TRBV19 ASSIQGAPPGKNIQY
- TRBV5-4 ASSSTNEQF
- TRBV6-1 ASSESRAVPWGEKLF
- TRBV7-3 ASSPASSSYNEQF
- TRBV2 ASSESPSNYGYT
- TRBV19 ASSIPGLGAQALF